A single sample gave rise to the 18 T cell receptor beta chains below, sequenced in a study of regulatory T cells in long-lasting Graves disease. Noted time point: newly diagnosed GD, antithyroid drugs for less than 3 months. The TCR library used RNA extracted from PBMCs. Arm-PCR of CDR3 regions with iRepertoire HTBI primers generated TCR beta libraries. TCRdb recomputed calls from the multiplex PCR reads with MiXCR, one row per CDR3 protein. Altogether 350,000 to 500,000 distinct CDR3 sequences are present, about 17% being singletons, with the ten largest covering 9.5% to 12%. The sample was also reused in another study, on T cells in Graves' hyperthyroidism and ophthalmopathy.

Here the sequenced sample was peripheral blood mononuclear cells (PBMCs), taken at new diagnosis, from a patient treated with antithyroid drugs. Source of these receptors: a woman under 40 with Graves disease.

This clonotype was detected many times. Here the CDR3 reads CASSYDRGNTEAFF. The CDR3 region has the DNA TGTGCCAGCAGTTACGACAGGGGGAACACTGAAGCTTTCTTT. This chain connects TRBV6-5 to TRBJ1-1; TRBD1 matches at 8 bases. J gave up 1 base and V 2 bases, and 0 bases lay outside the gene matches. The CDR3 totals 14 residues. The germline CDR1 and CDR2 sequences are MNHEY and SVGAGI.

This clonotype occurred many times. At one end, the junction sequence differs from germline, possibly due to a read error. The chain carries TRBV7-7 and TRBJ2-5; 12 bases match TRBD2. This CDR3 contains 15 residues. From germline, CDR1 is SSHAT and CDR2 FNYEAQ (reference sequence). CDR3 region: CASSSTSGSQETQYF. Written as DNA, the CDR3 is TGTGCTAGCAGCTCGACTAGCGGGAGCCAAGAGACCCAGTACTTC. The full variable domain, with the rest looked up from reference TRBV7-7 and TRBJ2-5, is GAGVSQSPRYKVTKRGQDVTLRCDPISSHATLYWYQQALGQGPEFLTYFNYEAQPDKSGLPSDRFSAERPEGSISTLTIQRTEQRDSAMYRCASSSTSGSQETQYFGPGTRLLVL.

The V and J genes are TRBV7-8 and TRBJ2-2, with 9 bases lining up with TRBD2. The CDR3 runs 15 residues. Looked up from germline, CDR1 is SGHVS and CDR2 is FQNEAQ. Trimming took 6 bases from V and 4 from J; bases not matched to a gene: 6. CDR3 region: CASRTLAGSTGELFF. The CDR3 bases are TGTGCCAGCAGGACCCTAGCGGGAAGCACCGGGGAGCTGTTTTTT.

This clonotype was picked up many times. The rearrangement joins TRBV12-3 or TRBV12-4 to TRBJ2-1; D is unresolved. This CDR3 spans 12 amino acids. The ends were cut back, 7 bases at V and 0 bases at J, with 4 bases in the middle. CDR3 nucleotides: TGTGCCAGCAAAAGCTCCTACAATGAGCAGTTCTTC. As protein: CASKSSYNEQFF.

This clonotype was picked up a small number of times. V and J are TRBV7-9 and TRBJ2-7, with 13 bases that match TRBD2. The V and J ends lost 4 bases and 1 base, in that order; junction bases with no gene match: 10. Per the germline V gene, CDR1 is SEHNR and CDR2 is FQNEAQ (reference sequence). This CDR3 has 18 amino acids. The CDR3 protein is CASSSGLAGELVSYEQYF. CDR3 sequence (DNA): TGTGCCAGCAGCTCAGGACTAGCGGGAGAGTTAGTGTCCTACGAGCAGTACTTC.

This clonotype was seen ten or more times. The chain carries TRBV19 and TRBJ1-4; 12 nucleotides align to TRBD1. CDR1 and CDR2 (germline): LNHDA, SQIVND (reference sequence). Trimming at V came to 4 bases and at J to 8 bases, leaving 11 bases not matched to a gene. This CDR3 spans 17 amino acids. The CDR3 DNA sequence: TGTGCCAGTAGTAGACGGGACAGGGGGCAGCGAATGGAAAAACTGTTTTTT. The encoded protein is CASSRRDRGQRMEKLFF. The variable domain in full, with the rest retrieved from reference TRBV19 and TRBJ1-4, is DGGITQSPKYLFRKEGQNVTLSCEQNLNHDAMYWYRQDPGQGLRLIYYSQIVNDFQKGDIAEGYSVSREKKESFPLTVTSAQKNPTAFYLCASSRRDRGQRMEKLFFGSGTQLSVL.

This clonotype was counted many times. This chain uses TRBV11-2 with TRBJ2-7, with D perhaps TRBD2 (6 bases). Germline lookup yields CDR1 SGHAT and CDR2 FQNNGV. This CDR3 region has 14 residues. V was trimmed by 1 base and J by 3 bases, leaving 10 bases between them. The CDR3 protein is CASSLGVTSYEQYF. Written as DNA, the CDR3 is TGTGCCAGCAGCTTAGGGGTGACTAGCTACGAGCAGTACTTC.

The V and J genes are TRBV5-1 and TRBJ2-1; D not certain. V was trimmed by 4 bases and J by 1 base, leaving 18 bases between them. The germline V gene has CDR1 SGHRS and CDR2 YFSETQ. The CDR3 runs 17 residues. The CDR3, as DNA: TGCGCCAGCAGCCGACCTGCAGGTCAATCTTCCTACAATGAGCAGTTCTTC. Its protein is CASSRPAGQSSYNEQFF.

This clonotype has more than one count but fewer than ten. The J gene is TRBJ2-7, the V gene TRBV4-2; 7 bases are a match to TRBD2. The CDR3 consists of 15 residues. CDR1 is LGHNA, CDR2 YNFKEQ, per germline. V shed 1 base and J 7 bases; nucleotides not matched to a gene: 10. CDR3 protein: CASSQVWSGGHEQYF. The DNA for the CDR3 is TGTGCCAGCAGCCAAGTCTGGTCGGGAGGCCATGAGCAGTACTTC.

This clonotype has a count of ten or more. The rearrangement links TRBV20-1 to TRBJ2-7; 9 bases line up with TRBD1. The V segment lost 5 bases and the J segment 4 bases; nucleotides outside the gene matches: 9. The germline CDR1 and CDR2 sequences are DFQATT and SNEGSKA (reference sequence). CDR3 length: 14 residues. The CDR3 sequence: CSASTGTGYYEQYF. The CDR3 nucleotides read TGCAGTGCTTCCACCGGGACAGGGTATTACGAGCAGTACTTC.

V and J are TRBV4-1 and TRBJ2-3; D ambiguous. Between the trimmed V and J ends, which lost 0 bases and 2 bases, there was a span of 9 bases. The germline CDR1 and CDR2 sequences are MGHRA and YSYEKL. The CDR3 has 15 residues. This CDR3 is CASSQEDSFTDTQYF. In nucleotides, the CDR3 is TGCGCCAGCAGCCAAGAGGATTCTTTCACAGATACGCAGTATTTT.

This clonotype appeared many times. The chain links TRBV2 to TRBJ1-2; D is undetermined. V lost 7 bases and J 3 bases, leaving 9 bases between the germline ends. This CDR3 is 12 amino acids long. Germline V gene data show CDR1 as SNHLY and CDR2 as FYNNEI. The CDR3 DNA sequence: TGTGCCAGCAACCGGGAGGACTATGGCTACACCTTC. This translates into CASNREDYGYTF.

This clonotype was detected a few times. V gene TRBV6-1 combines with J gene TRBJ1-4; 7 positions match TRBD1. J lost 0 bases, V lost 6 bases, and 7 bases had no gene match. Germline CDR1 and CDR2: MNHNS and SASEGT. The CDR3 length is 16 residues. The CDR3 nucleotides are TGTGCCAGCAGGACCGACAGGGTTCCAACTAATGAAAAACTGTTTTTT. Amino acid sequence: CASRTDRVPTNEKLFF.

At least ten counts were recorded for this clonotype. The CDR3 sequence is CASSPQGNTEAFF. CDR3 bases: TGTGCCAGCTCACCACAGGGGAACACTGAAGCTTTCTTT. The V gene is TRBV18, the J gene TRBJ1-1; D not resolved. V was trimmed by 1 base and J by 1 base, leaving 4 bases between them. The CDR3 sequence is 13 residues long. CDR1 and CDR2 from the germline V gene are KGHSH and LQKENI. The full variable domain, its missing parts supplied by reference TRBV18 and TRBJ1-1, is NAGVMQNPRHLVRRRGQEARLRCSPMKGHSHVYWYRQLPEEGLKFMVYLQKENIIDESGMPKERFSAEFPKEGPSILRIQQVVRGDSAAYFCASSPQGNTEAFFGQGTRLTVV.

This clonotype was seen a few times. V usage is TRBV29-1 and J usage is TRBJ2-3; 7 nucleotides align to TRBD1. With V trimmed by 4 bases and J by 1 base, 5 bases remained unmatched. The CDR3 sequence is 14 residues long. CDR1 and CDR2 from the germline V gene are SQVTM and ANQGSEA. The CDR3, as DNA: TGCAGCGTTGGCCGGACAGGTGGCACAGATACGCAGTATTTT. Protein sequence: CSVGRTGGTDTQYF.

This clonotype was seen at least ten times. The CDR3 coding sequence is TGCAGTGCTCAGGGGGCTAGCGGGAGCTCCTACAATGAGCAGTTCTTC. It is translated as CSAQGASGSSYNEQFF. The gene calls are TRBV20-1 and TRBJ2-1; TRBD2 matches at 10 bases. The CDR3 consists of 16 residues. The germline V gene has CDR1 DFQATT and CDR2 SNEGSKA (reference sequence). Trimming took 5 bases from V and 0 from J; bases not matched to a gene: 7.

Comment on this clonotype: Possible read error: a much larger clone is one base away. V gene TRBV2 combines with J gene TRBJ2-5; unclear D gene. From germline, CDR1 is SNHLY and CDR2 FYNNEI. The length of the CDR3 is 12 residues. The V end was cut by 4 bases, the J end by 3 bases, with 6 bases between. CDR3 in amino acids: CASSGDKETQYF. The CDR3 DNA follows: TGTGCCAGCAGTGGGGATAAAGAGACCCAGTACTTC.

This clonotype appeared many times. The rearrangement links TRBV12-3 or TRBV12-4 to TRBJ2-1, with 9 bases matching TRBD1. The ends lost 6 bases at V and 0 bases at J; junction bases unmatched: 3. CDR3 length equals 15 residues. The CDR3 loop reads CASRVDRGSYNEQFF. The DNA of the CDR3 is TGTGCCAGCAGGGTGGACAGGGGCTCCTACAATGAGCAGTTCTTC.